This TCR beta chain was recovered during a study of blood T cell repertoires in COVID-19. Study at large: The United States, Italy and Spain provided the acute and convalescent COVID-19 samples. T cells, B-cell-depleted T cells, or PBMCs provided the cDNA or gDNA that served as material.

As handled by the study authors: Estimated nucleated cell counts came from reference gene primer amplification. Some clones are missing from TCRdb's copy, which holds only in-frame ones; the method was immunoSEQ multiplex PCR. For V, J and clone size, that table is used; D and trimming come from the DNA. The repertoire includes more than 25,000 clones, roughly 85% of them detected once, and about 6.1% sits in the top ten. This receptor was taken from a man between 60 and 75 years old with active COVID-19. The specimen sequenced was peripheral blood.

CDR3 protein: CASSPSGTGAYEQYF. The DNA for the CDR3 is TGTGCCAGCAGTCCATCCGGGACAGGGGCTTACGAGCAGTACTTC. V is TRBV7-8 and J is TRBJ2-7; 10 bases are shared with TRBD1. This CDR3 has 15 residues. V lost 6 bases, J lost 4 bases, and 9 bases stayed unmatched. CDR1 and CDR2 (germline): SGHVS, FQNEAQ.